These T cell receptor beta chains were read from a single sample in a study of response to subunit inactivated influenza vaccine. A single record per CDR3 protein comes from TCRdb applying MiXCR to the RT-PCR reads. This table has 700,000 to 800,000 distinct CDR3 sequences, less than 20% appearing once. This specimen consisted of PBMCs from blood, obtained around 5 days after vaccination. Source of these receptors: a man in his fifties who received an inactivated influenza vaccine. The CDR3 runs from the conserved cysteine through the conserved F or W. D genes are given only for firm matches. Expanded clones are given a class, and other clones once, few, many or no size at all.

NA	TRBV7-9	TRBJ2-5	few	TGTGCCAGCAGCTTACGGCAGATTGAGACCCAGTACTTC	CASSLRQIETQYF
TRBD1	TRBV4-1	TRBJ2-2	NA	TGCGCCAGCAGCCATCTAGGACAGGGGTGGACCGGGGAGCTGTTTTTT	CASSHLGQGWTGELFF
NA	TRBV5-1	TRBJ1-1	few	TGCGCCAGCAGCTTGGGCGCGGGCTCGAACACTGAAGCTTTCTTT	CASSLGAGSNTEAFF
NA	TRBV5-1	TRBJ2-6	few	TGCGCCAGCAGCTTGGTCGCAGGGGCCAACGTCCTGACTTTC	CASSLVAGANVLTF
NA	TRBV28	TRBJ2-7	NA	TGTGCCAGCAGTTTACGACCGGGAAACTACGAGCAGTACTTC	CASSLRPGNYEQYF
NA	TRBV27	TRBJ2-1	NA	TGTGCCAGCAGTTTATCTGGCTTCTCCTACAATGAGCAGTTCTTC	CASSLSGFSYNEQFF
TRBD1	TRBV29-1	TRBJ1-2	many	TGCAGCGTTTGGACAGGGGCATTCTATGGCTACACCTTC	CSVWTGAFYGYTF
NA	TRBV6-1	TRBJ2-3	NA	TGTGCCAGCGGGGGACGGACTAGCACAGATACGCAGTATTTT	CASGGRTSTDTQYF
NA	TRBV4-2	TRBJ2-5	few	TGTGCCAGCAGCCCTCATACAGGGCGGGAAGAGACCCAGTACTTC	CASSPHTGREETQYF
TRBD2	TRBV6-1	TRBJ2-3	few	TGTGCCAGCAGACCCGGACTAGCGTATAGCACAGATACGCAGTATTTT	CASRPGLAYSTDTQYF
NA	TRBV9	TRBJ2-7	NA	TGTGCCAGCAGCGTAGCTCCGAGGGACGAGCAGTACTTC	CASSVAPRDEQYF
NA	TRBV20-1	TRBJ2-7	NA	TGCAGTGCCCCGAGGGGGGGCAAGGGCGAGCAGTACTTC	CSAPRGGKGEQYF
NA	TRBV6-5	TRBJ2-6	few	TGTGCCAGCAGTTATTTAGGTGGGGCCAACGTCCTGACTTTC	CASSYLGGANVLTF
TRBD2	TRBV29-1	TRBJ2-1	NA	TGCAGCGTCGCTCCCCGGACTAGCGGGAGGTACAATGAGCAGTTCTTC	CSVAPRTSGRYNEQFF
NA	TRBV20-1	TRBJ2-7	NA	TGCAGTGCTGAACACCGGGACTCCTACGAGCAGTACTTC	CSAEHRDSYEQYF
NA	TRBV12-3/TRBV12-4	TRBJ1-1	NA	TGTGCCAGCACCCTAGGGTCCGGGTCCACTGAAGCTTTCTTT	CASTLGSGSTEAFF
NA	TRBV19	TRBJ2-2	NA	TGTGCCACCCTGAGAGGGGTCGGGGAGCTGTTTTTT	CATLRGVGELFF
NA	TRBV12-3/TRBV12-4	TRBJ2-7	NA	TGTGCCAGCAGTTGGAGGTTGAGTAGCCAGGGACGAGGGGAGCAGTACTTC	CASSWRLSSQGRGEQYF
TRBD2	TRBV10-1	TRBJ2-1	NA	TGCAGTAGTGGGGAGCGGGGGTTACAGTTCTTC	CSSGERGLQFF
NA	TRBV5-1	TRBJ1-1	NA	TGCGCCAGCAGCTTTTCAGGGATAGTCACTGAAGCTTTCTTT	CASSFSGIVTEAFF
TRBD2	TRBV19	TRBJ2-1	few	TGTGCCAGTAGGCCTAGCGGAGCTTACAATGAGCAGTTCTTC	CASRPSGAYNEQFF
NA	TRBV28	TRBJ1-5	few	TGTGCCAGCAGTTTGGACGCCCAAGGTTCTTCACAGCCCCAGCATTTT	CASSLDAQGSSQPQHF
NA	TRBV7-9	TRBJ1-1	NA	TGTGCCAGCAGCTTAGACCGCCGGCTGAACACTGAAGCTTTCTTT	CASSLDRRLNTEAFF
TRBD2	TRBV10-3	TRBJ2-7	NA	TGTGCCATCAGAGCCGGGACTAGCGCGCCCTACGAGCAGTACTTC	CAIRAGTSAPYEQYF
NA	TRBV5-1	TRBJ2-5	many	TGCGCCAGCACCCCTCCAATTTCAGGTTCTGGGAGAGAAGAGACCCAGTACTTC	CASTPPISGSGREETQYF
NA	TRBV7-7	TRBJ2-5	few	TGTGCTAGCAGCTTGAACAGGGAGATGGAGACCCAGTACTTC	CASSLNREMETQYF
TRBD2	TRBV20-1	TRBJ2-3	few	TGCAGTGCAGCTGGACTAGCGGGAGGTAACCAACCCACAGATACGCAGTATTTT	CSAAGLAGGNQPTDTQYF
TRBD1	TRBV20-1	TRBJ1-2	few	TGCAGTGCTAGACCGAGGACAGGGGGAGGTGGCTACACCTTC	CSARPRTGGGGYTF
TRBD1	TRBV6-2/TRBV6-3	TRBJ1-5	NA	TGTGCCAGCAGTTACACGGACACAGGGGATCAGCCCCAGCATTTT	CASSYTDTGDQPQHF
TRBD1	TRBV27	TRBJ2-7	few	TGTGCCATCGGACAGGGGGCGGACGAGCAGTACTTC	CAIGQGADEQYF
NA	TRBV7-9	TRBJ2-3	few	TGTGCCAGCAGCTTACGGGCGATCACAGATACGCAGTATTTT	CASSLRAITDTQYF
TRBD2	TRBV12-3/TRBV12-4	TRBJ2-5	few	TGTGCCAGCAGTTCTTCTGAGACTAGCGGGGGGCTTCAGACCCAGTACTTC	CASSSSETSGGLQTQYF
TRBD2	TRBV9	TRBJ2-3	NA	TGTGCCAGCAGCGTCAGCGGGGCCAGCACAGATACGCAGTATTTT	CASSVSGASTDTQYF
NA	TRBV20-1	TRBJ2-3	NA	TGCAGTGCTAGTTACAGGGCGGCAGATACGCAGTATTTT	CSASYRAADTQYF
NA	TRBV9	TRBJ1-6	NA	TGTGCCAGCAGCGTATCAGCTACTAATTCACCCCTCCACTTT	CASSVSATNSPLHF
NA	TRBV12-3/TRBV12-4	TRBJ2-7	NA	TGTGCCAGCAGGGTGACAGAGGGAGGCTACGAGCAGTACTTC	CASRVTEGGYEQYF
TRBD2	TRBV25-1	TRBJ2-1	many	TGTGCCAGCACCCTGAGGACTAGCGCCTCCTACAATGAGCAGTTCTTC	CASTLRTSASYNEQFF
TRBD2	TRBV12-3/TRBV12-4	TRBJ2-3	few	TGTGCCAGCAAAATAGCGGGGGGGGATACGCAGTATTTT	CASKIAGGDTQYF
TRBD2	TRBV29-1	TRBJ2-2	few	TGCAGCGTAGGACTAGCGGATGTTAACACCGGGGAGCTGTTTTTT	CSVGLADVNTGELFF
TRBD1	TRBV3-1	TRBJ2-5	NA	TGTGCCAGCAGCCACCGACAGGGGGCCCAGTACTTC	CASSHRQGAQYF
NA	TRBV2	TRBJ1-6	few	TGTGCCAGCAGTGATCGCTACACCGAATATAATTCACCCCTCCACTTT	CASSDRYTEYNSPLHF
NA	TRBV5-1	TRBJ2-1	NA	TGCGCCAGCAGCTTGGCGGGATCCCAAGGCCATGAGCAGTTCTTC	CASSLAGSQGHEQFF
TRBD1	TRBV30	TRBJ1-6	few	TGTGCCTGGATACGGACAGGGGATAATTCACCCCTCCACTTT	CAWIRTGDNSPLHF
NA	TRBV6-1	TRBJ2-5	few	TGTGCCAGCATGAAGGTGAATCAAGAGACCCAGTACTTC	CASMKVNQETQYF